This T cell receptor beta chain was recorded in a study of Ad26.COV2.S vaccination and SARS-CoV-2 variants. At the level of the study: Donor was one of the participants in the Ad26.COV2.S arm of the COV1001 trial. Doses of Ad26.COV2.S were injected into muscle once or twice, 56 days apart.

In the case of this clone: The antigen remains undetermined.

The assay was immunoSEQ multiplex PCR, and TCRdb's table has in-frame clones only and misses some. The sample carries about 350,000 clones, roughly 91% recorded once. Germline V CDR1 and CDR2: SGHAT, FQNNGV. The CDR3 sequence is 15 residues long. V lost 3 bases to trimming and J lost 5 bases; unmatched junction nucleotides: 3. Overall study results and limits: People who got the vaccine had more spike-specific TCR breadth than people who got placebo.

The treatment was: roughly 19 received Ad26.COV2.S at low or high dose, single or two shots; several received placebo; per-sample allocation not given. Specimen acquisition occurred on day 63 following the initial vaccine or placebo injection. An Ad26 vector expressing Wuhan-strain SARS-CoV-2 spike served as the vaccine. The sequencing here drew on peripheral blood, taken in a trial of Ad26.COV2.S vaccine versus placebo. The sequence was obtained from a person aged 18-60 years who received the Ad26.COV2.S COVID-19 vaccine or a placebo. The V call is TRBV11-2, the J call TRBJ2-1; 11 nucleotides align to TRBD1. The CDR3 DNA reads TGTGCCAGCAGCTTGGGACAGGGGGGCAACAATGAGCAGTTCTTC. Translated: CASSLGQGGNNEQFF.